The 14 T cell receptor beta chains given below trace back to one sample, sequenced in a study of blood T cell repertoires in COVID-19 (dated by TCRdb to 2018 to 2020). Library creation used the immunoSEQ multiplex PCR assay. TCRdb took this table from immuneACCESS and kept in-frame rearrangements with V and J called. Such tables lack part of the clones; where checked against another copy, unresolved V genes explain under half of the gap, and the rest is unexplained. Within this sample are approximately 210,000 clones, with about 77% of them counted one time only. In total, the top ten clones hold about a sixth of the sample. The sample was PBMCs or T cells enriched from blood (not recorded which). The receptors come from a woman aged 45-59 years with acute COVID-19.

This chain uses TRBV11-3 with TRBJ2-1; 8 bases align to TRBD2. V trimming: 3 bases; J trimming: 8 bases; junction bases outside the gene matches: 9. The CDR3 covers 15 residues. Germline V gene data show CDR1 as SGHNT and CDR2 as YENEEA. CDR3 sequence (DNA): TGTGCCAGCAGCTTCGGCGGGGGGCCGAGGGATGAGCAGTTCTTC. Its protein product is CASSFGGGPRDEQFF. Full variable domain (remainder filled in from reference TRBV11-3 and TRBJ2-1): EAGVVQSPRYKIIEKKQPVAFWCNPISGHNTLYWYLQNLGQGPELLIRYENEEAVDDSQLPKDRFSAERLKGVDSTLKIQPAELGDSAVYLCASSFGGGPRDEQFFGPGTRLTVL.

The rearrangement uses TRBV5-1 and TRBJ2-3; 8 positions match TRBD1. V shed 0 bases, J shed 3 bases, and the junction held 3 bases outside the gene matches. Germline-derived CDR1 and CDR2 are SGHRS and YFSETQ. The length of the CDR3 is 15 residues. The CDR3 region is CASSLARQGTDTQYF. The CDR3 DNA reads as TGCGCCAGCAGCTTGGCTAGACAGGGGACAGATACGCAGTATTTT.

The table lists this clone with a few counts. The chain combines TRBV18 with TRBJ1-2, with D possibly TRBD1 on 6 matching bases. CDR1 and CDR2 from the germline V gene are KGHSH and LQKENI. CDR3 length: 18 residues. Deletions cut 1 base from V and 3 bases from J, with 21 bases between. This chain's CDR3 is CASSPLPLQGRRDYGYTF. The CDR3 DNA is TGTGCCAGCTCACCACTACCATTACAGGGTCGTCGGGACTATGGCTACACCTTC.

Written as DNA, the CDR3 is TGTGCCAGCGGAACTGAGGGGGCAGAAGCTTTCTTT. It yields the protein CASGTEGAEAFF. V and J are TRBV25-1 and TRBJ1-1, with 7 bases that match TRBD1. The ends lost 8 bases at V and 8 bases at J; junction bases unmatched: 8. The CDR3 spans 12 residues. Germline CDR1 reads MGHDK; CDR2 reads SYGVNS.

V gene TRBV5-4 combines with J gene TRBJ2-5; 8 positions match TRBD2. The CDR3 runs 16 residues. V was pared by 0 bases and J by 5 bases, with 9 bases of the junction left unmatched. CDR1 SGHNT and CDR2 YYREEE come from the germline V gene (reference sequence). The CDR3 loop reads CASSLARAGVGETQYF. Written as DNA, the CDR3 is TGTGCCAGCAGCTTGGCCCGAGCGGGGGTCGGTGAGACCCAGTACTTC. Filled out from reference TRBV5-4 and TRBJ2-5, the complete variable domain reads ETGVTQSPTHLIKTRGQQVTLRCSSQSGHNTVSWYQQALGQGPQFIFQYYREEENGRGNFPPRFSGLQFPNYSSELNVNALELDDSALYLCASSLARAGVGETQYFGPGTRLLVL.

The chain carries TRBV19 and TRBJ1-1; the D is unclear. V was trimmed by 0 bases and J by 4 bases, leaving 12 bases between them. The CDR3 covers 15 residues. Per the germline V gene, CDR1 is LNHDA and CDR2 is SQIVND (reference sequence). The CDR3 region is CASSIEGRVGTEAFF. CDR3 bases: TGTGCCAGTAGTATAGAAGGGAGGGTTGGCACTGAAGCTTTCTTT.

This chain joins TRBV5-1 and TRBJ1-1; 7 bases map to TRBD1. CDR3 length: 15 residues. The germline V gene has CDR1 SGHRS and CDR2 YFSETQ. The J segment lost 4 bases and the V segment lost 4 bases, leaving 10 bases of the junction unmatched. As DNA, the CDR3 is TGCGCCAGCAGCCCAGGGACAGTCCCGAGCACTGAAGCTTTCTTT. Encoded protein: CASSPGTVPSTEAFF. The full variable domain, in which reference TRBV5-1 and TRBJ1-1 provide the parts outside the CDR3, is KAGVTQTPRYLIKTRGQQVTLSCSPISGHRSVSWYQQTPGQGLQFLFEYFSETQRNKGNFPGRFSGRQFSNSRSEMNVSTLELGDSALYLCASSPGTVPSTEAFFGQGTRLTVV.

The chain carries TRBV4-2 and TRBJ2-5; possible D gene TRBD1, 6 bases. The germline gives CDR1 LGHNA, CDR2 YNFKEQ. Trimming shortened V by 4 bases and J by 2 bases, and 20 bases separated the two germline ends. The length of the CDR3 is 17 residues. CDR3 in DNA: TGTGCCAGCAGCCGATCAACCCTGACAGGCCAACAAGAGACCCAGTACTTC. Translated, it gives CASSRSTLTGQQETQYF.

CDR3 region: CASSLARQGGTQYF. The CDR3 bases are TGTGCCAGCAGCTTAGCTAGGCAGGGAGGGACCCAGTACTTC. The chain links TRBV7-2 to TRBJ2-5; maybe TRBD2 (6 bases). Trimming removed 0 bases from V and 7 bases from J, with 12 bases in between. The germline V gene encodes CDR1 SGHTA and CDR2 FQGNSA. The CDR3 is 14 amino acids.

The rearrangement links TRBV7-8 to TRBJ1-1; possible D gene TRBD1, 5 bases. The CDR3 has 13 residues. Trimming removed 1 base from V and 6 bases from J, with 9 bases in between. CDR1 is SGHVS and CDR2 is FQNEAQ in the germline V gene. CDR3 bases: TGTGCCAGCAGCTTAGGACAGTTATCTGAAGCTTTCTTT. Translating gives CASSLGQLSEAFF.

The chain uses TRBV7-8 and TRBJ1-5, with D perhaps matching TRBD1 (5 bases). V lost 0 bases and J 6 bases, leaving 15 bases between the germline ends. CDR3 length: 16 residues. Per the germline V gene, CDR1 is SGHVS and CDR2 is FQNEAQ. In nucleotides, the CDR3 is TGTGCCAGCAGCTTAGCTGATCAGGGTAGGGGTCAGCCCCAGCATTTT. Its translation: CASSLADQGRGQPQHF.

The chain couples TRBV5-1 to TRBJ1-2; 9 bases map to TRBD1. This CDR3 contains 14 residues. Trimming removed 6 bases from V and 7 bases from J; junction bases left unmatched: 10. Germline CDR1 is SGHRS and CDR2 is YFSETQ. The DNA for the CDR3 is TGCGCCAGCAATCCGGGACAGGGCGTATCTGGCTACACCTTC. Translation gives CASNPGQGVSGYTF.

In its sample, this clone was seen a few times. V gene TRBV12-3 or TRBV12-4 combines with J gene TRBJ1-2; D unresolved. Trimming took off 5 bases at V and 3 bases at J, with 7 bases between the two ends. CDR3 size: 12 residues. The CDR3, as DNA: TGTGCCAGCAGTCGCGGGGACTATGGCTACACCTTC. Protein product: CASSRGDYGYTF.

This clone was recorded a few times. The rearrangement uses TRBV10-1 and TRBJ2-1; 7 bases match TRBD2. The length of the CDR3 is 15 residues. Per the germline V gene, CDR1 is WNHNN and CDR2 is SYGVQD (reference sequence). The V gene end was trimmed by 3 bases and the J gene end by 7 bases; junction bases not matched to a gene: 9. The DNA for the CDR3 is TGCGCCAGCAGTGATGCGAGCGGGGAGGTTAATGAGCAGTTCTTC. This gives the protein CASSDASGEVNEQFF.